This is a list of T cell receptor beta chains from one sample in a study of beta chain features in type 1 diabetes. TCRdb keeps only in-frame clones here, not all; method: immunoSEQ multiplex PCR. The profile shows 200,000 to 250,000 clones, approximately 10% of them singletons. Input material: central memory CD4+ T cells from blood. The receptors here all came from a young man in good health. The CDR3 runs from the conserved cysteine through the conserved F or W. The order of the fields is V gene, J gene, D gene, CDR3 protein. The D gene is left open where the match is weak.

TRBV2	TRBJ2-1	NA	CASSPSFGSYNEQFF
TRBV7-2	TRBJ2-1	NA	CASSPGGYNEQFF
TRBV6-1	TRBJ1-2	NA	CATTENGPYGYTF
TRBV5-4	TRBJ2-2	NA	CASSLWYTGELFF
TRBV5-1	TRBJ2-7	TRBD2	CASSQAGGRSYEQYF
TRBV29-1	TRBJ1-1	NA	CSVEAPGNTEAFF
TRBV9	TRBJ2-3	TRBD2	CASSGLQLAGGPDTQYF
TRBV6-5	TRBJ2-7	NA	CASSPRRGTYEQYF
TRBV7-9	TRBJ2-2	NA	CASSANTGELFF
TRBV6-6	TRBJ2-2	NA	CASCGFSRAGELFF
TRBV9	TRBJ2-1	TRBD2	CASSAGTLAGGDNEQFF
TRBV10-3	TRBJ2-3	NA	CAISEGGTDTQYF
TRBV6-6	TRBJ2-7	TRBD1	CASSPRDRGFDEQYF
TRBV27	TRBJ2-2	NA	CASSPYRGRFQREGETGELFF
TRBV27	TRBJ2-3	TRBD2	CASSSPKTSGALTDTQYF
TRBV19	TRBJ2-5	TRBD1	CASSLRTGYQETQYF
TRBV19	TRBJ1-2	NA	CASSARQEAPNYGYTF
TRBV5-4	TRBJ2-3	TRBD2	CASSPGTSGSQADTQYF
TRBV7-6	TRBJ2-5	TRBD1	CASSLGDRVTETQYF
TRBV29-1	TRBJ1-1	NA	CSVSQGWGMNTEAFF
TRBV7-8	TRBJ2-4	NA	CASSLEGVPQPKNIQYF
TRBV7-9	TRBJ2-3	NA	CASSYEGGDTQYF
TRBV7-2	TRBJ2-3	TRBD1	CASSLRDRGNTDTQYF
TRBV7-8	TRBJ2-1	NA	CASSLQDVGGQFF
TRBV7-7	TRBJ2-5	NA	CASSLAPLHETQYF
TRBV7-2	TRBJ2-5	NA	CASSLGGGTETQYF
TRBV18	TRBJ2-1	TRBD2	CASSGRELSSYNEQFF
TRBV18	TRBJ2-3	NA	CASSPGDSTDTQYF
TRBV30	TRBJ2-4	NA	CATETGGVKNIQYF
TRBV27	TRBJ1-3	NA	CASSSQQGLSSGNTIYF
TRBV19	TRBJ2-7	NA	CASSILWGSYEQYF
TRBV25-1	TRBJ2-2	NA	CASSDRIAGTGELFF
TRBV11-2	TRBJ2-7	NA	CASSRGEQYF
TRBV30	TRBJ2-5	NA	CAWSQPGTQYF
TRBV7-3	TRBJ2-1	TRBD2	CASSLTGLVSHEQFF